What follows are 24 T cell receptor beta chains derived from one specimen sequenced in a study of shared clonotypes between healthy human individuals. Measured with immunoSEQ multiplex PCR; TCRdb has only the in-frame clones, and not every one. The sample lists about a million clones, 70% to 80% seen once, with 0.7% to 0.95% in the top ten. Input material: memory CD4+ T cells from PBMCs. Subset defined: CD45RA-negative fraction. The receptors originated from a young man in good health. Some clones in this sample may be carry-over from other donors' samples.

The CDR3 DNA follows: TGTGCCTGGTCTCGCGGGGGGCCCCAGCATTTT. Its translation is CAWSRGGPQHF. J is TRBJ1-5 and V is TRBV30; weak D call: TRBD1 (5 bases). Trimming removed 5 bases from V and 9 bases from J, with 11 bases in between. The CDR3 loop spans 11 amino acids. The germline V gene encodes CDR1 GTSNPN and CDR2 SVGIG (reference sequence).

The gene calls are TRBV30 and TRBJ2-1, with TRBD2 matching 9 bases. The CDR3 consists of 16 residues. Germline V gene data show CDR1 as GTSNPN and CDR2 as SVGIG (reference sequence). Germline trimming cut 0 bases from V and 4 bases from J; bases unmatched to any gene: 7. The CDR3 is CAWSVFSSGKYNEQFF. The CDR3 DNA follows: TGTGCCTGGAGTGTTTTCTCTAGCGGGAAGTACAATGAGCAGTTCTTC. The full variable domain, completed using reference TRBV30 and TRBJ2-1, is SQTIHQWPATLVQPVGSPLSLECTVEGTSNPNLYWYRQAAGRGLQLLFYSVGIGQISSEVPQNLSASRPQDRQFILSSKKLLLSDSGFYLCAWSVFSSGKYNEQFFGPGTRLTVL.

CDR3 region: CASSLNPGSGYTF. CDR3 DNA sequence: TGTGCCAGCAGTTTAAACCCAGGGAGTGGCTACACCTTC. This rearrangement joins TRBV28 to TRBJ1-2; D may be TRBD1 (5 bases). Germline values: CDR1 MDHEN, CDR2 SYDVKM. Trimming shortened V by 2 bases and J by 7 bases, and 11 bases separated the two germline ends. The CDR3 is 13 residues long.

The rearrangement links TRBV7-3 to TRBJ2-1; D may be TRBD2 (7 bases). Germline V gene sequence: CDR1 SGHTA, CDR2 FQGTGA. The CDR3 length is 16 residues. V lost 5 bases, J lost 4 bases, and 18 bases lay in between. The CDR3 DNA sequence: TGTGCCAGCAGCCCGATTGCGGGGAGGGGGTACAATGAGCAGTTCTTC. Amino acid sequence: CASSPIAGRGYNEQFF.

This clone was observed a handful of times. This chain links TRBV5-1 with TRBJ2-1, with 7 bases fitting TRBD1. Trimming took 4 bases from V and 5 from J; bases not matched to a gene: 6. The CDR3 loop spans 14 amino acids. Per the germline V gene, CDR1 is SGHRS and CDR2 is YFSETQ. DNA for the CDR3: TGCGCCAGCAGCCCAGACAGGGCCGACAATGAGCAGTTCTTC. Its protein is CASSPDRADNEQFF.

The chain links TRBV6-6 to TRBJ1-2, with 9 nucleotides matching TRBD1. The germline V gene encodes CDR1 MNHNY and CDR2 SVGAGI (reference sequence). CDR3 length: 14 residues. The V and J ends lost 1 base and 6 bases, in that order; junction bases with no gene match: 3. DNA for the CDR3: TGTGCCAGCAGTTACTGGACAGGGGACCATGGCTACACCTTC. This sequence encodes CASSYWTGDHGYTF.

This chain joins TRBV28 and TRBJ1-3, with a weak D call TRBD1 (5 bases). Trimming shortened V by 3 bases and J by 7 bases, and 10 bases separated the two germline ends. This CDR3 comprises 13 residues. Germline-derived CDR1 and CDR2 are MDHEN and SYDVKM. CDR3 residues: CASSFGHYNTIYF. DNA for the CDR3: TGTGCCAGCAGTTTCGGACATTACAACACCATATATTTT.

The table lists this clone with a few counts. V gene TRBV5-1 combines with J gene TRBJ2-4, with D unresolved. Germline loops: CDR1 SGHRS, CDR2 YFSETQ. The V gene lost 2 bases and the J gene lost 8 bases, with 14 bases spanning the gap. This CDR3 spans 14 amino acids. CDR3 sequence reads: CASSLGRIEDIQYF. The CDR3 DNA reads as TGCGCCAGCAGCTTAGGCCGGATCGAGGACATTCAGTACTTC.

Concerning this clone: Other DNA sequences of this sample code for an identical CDR3. The chain employs TRBV5-1 and TRBJ2-1; D unresolved. CDR1 is SGHRS, CDR2 YFSETQ, per germline. Trimming shortened V by 0 bases and J by 8 bases, and 6 bases separated the two germline ends. The CDR3 contains 12 residues. CDR3 loop: CASSLGNDEQFF. CDR3 sequence (DNA): TGCGCCAGCAGCTTGGGAAACGATGAGCAGTTCTTC.

V is TRBV5-6 and J is TRBJ2-7, with TRBD1 matching over 7 bases. CDR1 SGHDT and CDR2 YYEEEE come from the germline V gene. This CDR3 region has 15 residues. After removal of 1 base from V and 4 bases from J, the junction contained 8 bases not matched to a gene. CDR3 loop: CASSLLTGSVYEQYF. CDR3 DNA: TGTGCCAGCAGCTTGTTGACAGGGTCCGTTTACGAGCAGTACTTC.

The V and J genes are TRBV18 and TRBJ1-1; unclear D gene. CDR1 is KGHSH and CDR2 is LQKENI in the germline V gene. Trimming shortened V by 2 bases and J by 0 bases, and 7 bases separated the two germline ends. The length of the CDR3 is 14 residues. The CDR3: CASSPNGMNTEAFF. The CDR3 DNA follows: TGTGCCAGCTCACCAAACGGAATGAACACTGAAGCTTTCTTT.

The sample holds many counts of this clone. Other DNA variants within this sample encode the same CDR3. The V gene is TRBV6-1, the J gene TRBJ2-7, with 7 nucleotides matching TRBD1. Trimming cost V 7 bases and J 6 bases; bases outside gene matches: 6. The CDR3 loop spans 12 amino acids. Germline V gene sequence: CDR1 MNHNS, CDR2 SASEGT. The CDR3 loop reads CASTDRVTEQYF. In DNA form, the CDR3 reads TGTGCCAGCACCGACAGGGTTACCGAGCAGTACTTC.

J is TRBJ2-7 and V is TRBV18; 7 bases fit TRBD1. The CDR3 loop spans 14 amino acids. The V segment lost 5 bases and the J segment 6 bases; nucleotides outside the gene matches: 10. CDR1 is KGHSH and CDR2 is LQKENI in the germline V gene. The CDR3: CASSVGTERGEQYF. The CDR3 DNA reads as TGTGCCAGCTCAGTTGGGACAGAAAGAGGCGAGCAGTACTTC.

The gene calls are TRBV5-8 and TRBJ1-4, with no clear D. The V gene lost 4 bases and the J gene lost 3 bases, with 10 bases spanning the gap. Germline lookup yields CDR1 SGHTS and CDR2 YDEGEE. This CDR3 region has 14 residues. This CDR3 is CASSRSGSNEKLFF. The CDR3 DNA follows: TGTGCCAGCAGCCGATCAGGATCTAATGAAAAACTGTTTTTT. Looking up the rest from reference TRBV5-8 and TRBJ1-4 gives the full variable domain: EAGVTQSPTHLIKTRGQQATLRCSPISGHTSVYWYQQALGLGLQFLLWYDEGEERNRGNFPPRFSGRQFPNYSSELNVNALELEDSALYLCASSRSGSNEKLFFGSGTQLSVL.

This clone was recorded a few times. V gene TRBV5-1 combines with J gene TRBJ2-2; 10 positions agree with TRBD2. Germline V gives CDR1 SGHRS, CDR2 YFSETQ. Trimming removed 1 base from V and 7 bases from J; junction bases left unmatched: 7. The CDR3 has 16 residues. CDR3 sequence reads: CASSLLTTSGNGELFF. As DNA, the CDR3 is TGCGCCAGCAGCTTGCTAACCACTAGCGGGAACGGGGAGCTGTTTTTT.

The chain carries TRBV18 and TRBJ1-2; 7 nucleotides match TRBD1. CDR3 length: 15 amino acids. The V segment lost 2 bases and the J segment 6 bases; nucleotides outside the gene matches: 9. CDR1 and CDR2 from the germline V gene are KGHSH and LQKENI. The CDR3 DNA is TGTGCCAGCTCACCAAGCAGGGGGGATTTGGATGGCTACACCTTC. Its protein is CASSPSRGDLDGYTF.

The gene calls are TRBV11-2 and TRBJ2-6; the match to TRBD1 covers 7 bases. The CDR3 consists of 17 residues. CDR1 and CDR2 from the germline V gene are SGHAT and FQNNGV. V gave up 3 bases and J gave up 2 bases; unmatched junction bases: 7. CDR3 coding DNA: TGTGCCAGCAGCTTCACCAGGGGGTATGCTGGGGCCAACGTCCTGACTTTC. Its translation is CASSFTRGYAGANVLTF.

The chain has TRBV15 and TRBJ1-5; D is unclear. V lost 4 bases and J lost 5, with 12 bases in between. The germline V gene encodes CDR1 LNHNV and CDR2 YYDKDF (reference sequence). The CDR3 spans 14 residues. CDR3 amino acids: CATSTDDGDQPQHF. In nucleotides, the CDR3 is TGTGCCACCAGCACTGACGACGGAGATCAGCCCCAGCATTTT.

Comment on this clone: The same CDR3 also results from other DNA sequences found in this sample. In DNA, the CDR3 is TGTGCCAGCAGCTTAGAGGGGGGCTATGGCTACACCTTC. It translates to CASSLEGGYGYTF. V and J are TRBV7-9 and TRBJ1-2, with D tentatively TRBD1 (6 bases). This CDR3 comprises 13 residues. V dropped 1 base and J dropped 4 bases, with 7 bases sitting between them. Germline-derived CDR1 and CDR2 are SEHNR and FQNEAQ (reference sequence).

In this sample, this clone turned up a few times. This chain joins TRBV28 and TRBJ1-5; TRBD1 is a possible D gene (5 bases). V was pared by 2 bases and J by 3 bases, with 14 bases between. The V gene's germline CDR1 is MDHEN and CDR2 SYDVKM. The CDR3 runs 16 residues. For the CDR3, the DNA is TGTGCCAGCAGTTTAGAGGGGCAGGGTGTCAATCAGCCCCAGCATTTT. Amino acids: CASSLEGQGVNQPQHF.

A remark on this clone: A single base is all that separates this from a far larger clone, so a read error is likely. The gene calls are TRBV7-8 and TRBJ2-5; no definite D call. The J call may be incorrect, as the DNA end agrees better with TRBJ2-7. Germline CDR1 SGHVS, CDR2 FQNEAQ. The CDR3 runs 15 residues. The CDR3 loop reads CASSFLRYSLYEQYF. The DNA for the CDR3 is TGTGCCAGCAGTTTCCTCCGCTACTCACTCTACGAGCAGTACTTC.

This clone was seen a handful of times. V and J are TRBV4-3 and TRBJ2-7; D uncertain. CDR3 length: 14 amino acids. Germline CDR1 and CDR2: LGHNA and YSLEER. Trimming pared 0 bases from V and 2 bases from J, leaving 8 bases between. The CDR3, as DNA: TGCGCCAGCAGCCAAGACATTCAAGCCTACGAGCAGTACTTC. Translation gives CASSQDIQAYEQYF.

The chain combines TRBV28 with TRBJ2-7; tentative D call: TRBD1 (6 bases). V was shortened by 4 bases and J by 2 bases, with 15 bases between the two germline ends. The CDR3 extends over 15 amino acids. Looked up from germline, CDR1 is MDHEN and CDR2 is SYDVKM. CDR3 sequence: CASSSTGELAYEQYF. CDR3 sequence (DNA): TGTGCCAGCAGTTCGACAGGTGAGCTAGCCTACGAGCAGTACTTC.

The chain recombines TRBV4-1 with TRBJ2-1, with a weak D call TRBD1 (5 bases). Germline V lookup: CDR1 MGHRA, CDR2 YSYEKL. This CDR3 contains 17 residues. The V gene lost 0 bases and the J gene lost 0 bases, with 12 bases spanning the gap. CDR3 residues: CASSQDQGRSSYNEQFF. In DNA form, the CDR3 reads TGCGCCAGCAGCCAAGATCAGGGTCGAAGCTCCTACAATGAGCAGTTCTTC.